Sequencing of this T cell receptor beta chain was carried out in a study of T cells in Graves' hyperthyroidism and ophthalmopathy. Overall study context: The authors collected peripheral blood at initial diagnosis, before any treatment.

Germline CDR1 and CDR2: MNHEY and SVGEGT. V lost 7 bases and J 0 bases, leaving 11 bases between the germline ends. The CDR3 covers 14 residues. Amplification yielded TCR beta CDR3 regions, with RNA transcripts as the source. During a first-round RT-PCR of the TCR CDR3, the HTBI primer set was used. TCRdb passed the multiplex PCR reads through MiXCR, listing each CDR3 protein once. The table shows 700,000 or so distinct CDR3 sequences, with roughly 15% occurring only once. This receptor was identified in a woman aged 50 to 60 with Graves' ophthalmopathy. The V call is TRBV6-2 or TRBV6-3, the J call TRBJ2-3; D gene unclear. Sequencing input: blood. The CDR3: CASMDGPSTDTQYF. CDR3 coding DNA: TGTGCCAGCATGGACGGCCCGAGCACAGATACGCAGTATTTT.